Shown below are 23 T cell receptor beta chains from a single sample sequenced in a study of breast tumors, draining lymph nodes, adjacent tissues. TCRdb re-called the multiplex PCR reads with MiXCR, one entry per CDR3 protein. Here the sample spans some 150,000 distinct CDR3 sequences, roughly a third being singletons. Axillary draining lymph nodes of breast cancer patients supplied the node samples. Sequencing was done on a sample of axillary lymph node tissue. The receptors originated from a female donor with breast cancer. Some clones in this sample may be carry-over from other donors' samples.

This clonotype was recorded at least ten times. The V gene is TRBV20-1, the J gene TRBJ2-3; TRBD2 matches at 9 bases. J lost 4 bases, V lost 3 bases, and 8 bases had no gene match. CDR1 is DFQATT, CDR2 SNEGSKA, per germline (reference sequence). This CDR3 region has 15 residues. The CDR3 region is CSARGWGGGADTQYF. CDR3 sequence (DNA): TGCAGTGCTAGGGGGTGGGGCGGGGGGGCAGATACGCAGTATTTT.

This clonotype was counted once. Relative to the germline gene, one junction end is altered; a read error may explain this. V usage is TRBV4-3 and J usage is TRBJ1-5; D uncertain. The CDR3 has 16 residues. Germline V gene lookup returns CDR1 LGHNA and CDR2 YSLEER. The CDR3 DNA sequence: TGCGCCAGCAGCCAAGGATTGGCATATAGCAATCTGCCCCAGCATTTT. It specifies CASSQGLAYSNLPQHF.

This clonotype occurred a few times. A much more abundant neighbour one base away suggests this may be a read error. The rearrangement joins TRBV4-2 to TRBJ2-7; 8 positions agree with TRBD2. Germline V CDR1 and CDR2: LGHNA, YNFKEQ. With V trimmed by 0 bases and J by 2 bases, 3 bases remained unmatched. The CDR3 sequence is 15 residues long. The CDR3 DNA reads TGTGCCAGCAGCCAAGATAGGCGGGGGGCCTACGAGCAGTACTTC. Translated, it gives CASSQDRRGAYEQYF.

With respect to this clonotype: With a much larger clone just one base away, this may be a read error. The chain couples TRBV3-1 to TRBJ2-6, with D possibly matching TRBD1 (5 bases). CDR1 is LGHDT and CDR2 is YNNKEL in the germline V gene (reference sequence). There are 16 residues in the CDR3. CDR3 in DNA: TGTGCCAGCAGCCAACCGAGGACATCTGGGGCCAACGTCCCGACTTTC. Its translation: CASSQPRTSGANVPTF. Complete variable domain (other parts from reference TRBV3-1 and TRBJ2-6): DTAVSQTPKYLVTQMGNDKSIKCEQNLGHDTMYWYKQDSKKFLKIMFSYNNKELIINETVPNRFSPKSPDKAHLNLHINSLELGDSAVYFCASSQPRTSGANVPTFGAGSRLTVL.

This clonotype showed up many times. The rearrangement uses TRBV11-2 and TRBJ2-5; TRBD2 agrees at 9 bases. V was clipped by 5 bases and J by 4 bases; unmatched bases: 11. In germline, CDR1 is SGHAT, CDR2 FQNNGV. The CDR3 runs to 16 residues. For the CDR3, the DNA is TGTGCCAGCAGCGGTCGGACTAGCGCGAGTTTAGAGACCCAGTACTTC. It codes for CASSGRTSASLETQYF. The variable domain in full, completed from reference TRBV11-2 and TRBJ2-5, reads EAGVAQSPRYKIIEKRQSVAFWCNPISGHATLYWYQQILGQGPKLLIQFQNNGVVDDSQLPKDRFSAERLKGVDSTLKIQPAKLEDSAVYLCASSGRTSASLETQYFGPGTRLLVL.

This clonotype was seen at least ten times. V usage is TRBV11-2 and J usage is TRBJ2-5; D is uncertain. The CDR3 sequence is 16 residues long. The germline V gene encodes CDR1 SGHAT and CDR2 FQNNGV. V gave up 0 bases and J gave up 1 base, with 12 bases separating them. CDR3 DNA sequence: TGTGCCAGCAGCTTAGATCTCCGGCTCTTCCAAGAGACCCAGTACTTC. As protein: CASSLDLRLFQETQYF.

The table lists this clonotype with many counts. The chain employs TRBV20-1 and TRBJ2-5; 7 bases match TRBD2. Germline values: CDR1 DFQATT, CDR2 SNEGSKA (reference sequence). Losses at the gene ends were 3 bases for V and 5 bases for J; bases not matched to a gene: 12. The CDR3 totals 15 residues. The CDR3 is CSARRGAIGGETQYF. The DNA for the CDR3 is TGCAGTGCTAGGCGTGGCGCTATCGGGGGGGAGACCCAGTACTTC.

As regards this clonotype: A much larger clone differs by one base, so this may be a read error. CDR3 sequence reads: CASSHPPDSRADTGGNTIYF. CDR3 DNA: TGTGCCAGCAGTCATCCCCCAGACAGTCGGGCCGATACAGGTGGAAACACCATATATTTT. The rearrangement uses TRBV6-9 and TRBJ1-3; a possible D gene is TRBD1 (5 bases). Germline V CDR1 and CDR2: MNHGY, SVAAGI. This CDR3 spans 20 amino acids. V was trimmed by 5 bases and J by 3 bases, leaving 29 bases between them.

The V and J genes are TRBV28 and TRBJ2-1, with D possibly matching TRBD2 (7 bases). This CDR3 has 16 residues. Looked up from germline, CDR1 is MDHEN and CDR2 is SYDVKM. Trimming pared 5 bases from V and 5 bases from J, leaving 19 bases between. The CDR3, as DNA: TGTGCCAGCAGTCCTACACAGGGCGCGGGAGACAATGAGCAGTTCTTC. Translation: CASSPTQGAGDNEQFF. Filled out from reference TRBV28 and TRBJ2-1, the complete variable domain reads DVKVTQSSRYLVKRTGEKVFLECVQDMDHENMFWYRQDPGLGLRLIYFSYDVKMKEKGDIPEGYSVSREKKERFSLILESASTNQTSMYLCASSPTQGAGDNEQFFGPGTRLTVL.

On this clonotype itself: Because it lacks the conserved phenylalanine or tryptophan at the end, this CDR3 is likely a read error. The CDR3 DNA follows: TGTGCCTGCCTATTTACAGACGTGTATGGCTACACCTAC. This gives the protein CACLFTDVYGYTY. The genes are TRBV30 and TRBJ1-2; D is uncertain. CDR1 GTSNPN and CDR2 SVGIG come from the germline V gene (reference sequence). V lost 6 bases and J lost 5, with 16 bases in between. The CDR3 is 13 residues long.

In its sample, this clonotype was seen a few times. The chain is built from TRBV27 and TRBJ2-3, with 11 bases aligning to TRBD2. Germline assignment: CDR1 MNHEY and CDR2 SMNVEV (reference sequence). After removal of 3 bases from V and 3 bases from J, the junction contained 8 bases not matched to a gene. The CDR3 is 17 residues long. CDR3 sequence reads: CASSFFSGGALTDTQYF. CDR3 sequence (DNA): TGTGCCAGCAGTTTTTTTAGCGGGGGGGCCCTAACAGATACGCAGTATTTT.

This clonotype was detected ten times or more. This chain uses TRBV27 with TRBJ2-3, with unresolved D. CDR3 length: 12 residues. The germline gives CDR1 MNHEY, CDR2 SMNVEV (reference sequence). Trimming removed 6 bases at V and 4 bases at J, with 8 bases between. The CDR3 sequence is CASSPWADTQYF. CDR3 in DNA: TGTGCCAGCAGCCCCTGGGCAGATACGCAGTATTTT.

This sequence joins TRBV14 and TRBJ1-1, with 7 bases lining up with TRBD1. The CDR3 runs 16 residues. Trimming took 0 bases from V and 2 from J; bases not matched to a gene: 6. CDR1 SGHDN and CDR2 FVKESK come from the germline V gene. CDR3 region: CASSQDLGQINTEAFF. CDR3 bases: TGTGCCAGCAGCCAAGACCTGGGACAGATAAACACTGAAGCTTTCTTT.

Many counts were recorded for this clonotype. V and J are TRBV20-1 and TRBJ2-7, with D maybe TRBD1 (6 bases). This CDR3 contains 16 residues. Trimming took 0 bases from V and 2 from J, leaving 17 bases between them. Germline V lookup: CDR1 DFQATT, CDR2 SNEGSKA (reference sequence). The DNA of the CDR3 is TGCAGTGCTAGAGATATAGGCAGGGGATTCCCCTACGAGCAGTACTTC. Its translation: CSARDIGRGFPYEQYF.

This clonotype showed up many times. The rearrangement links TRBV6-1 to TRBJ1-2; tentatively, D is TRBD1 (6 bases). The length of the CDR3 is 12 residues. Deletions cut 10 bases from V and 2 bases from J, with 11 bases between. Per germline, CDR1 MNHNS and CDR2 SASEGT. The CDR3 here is CATRGANYGYTF. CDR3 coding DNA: TGTGCCACCCGGGGGGCCAACTATGGCTACACCTTC.

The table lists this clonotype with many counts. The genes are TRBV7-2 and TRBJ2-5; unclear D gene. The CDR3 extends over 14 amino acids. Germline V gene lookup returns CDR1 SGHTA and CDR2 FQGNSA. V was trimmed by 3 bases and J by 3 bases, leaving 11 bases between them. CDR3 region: CASSFRAGKETQYF. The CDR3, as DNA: TGTGCCAGCAGCTTCCGCGCCGGAAAAGAGACCCAGTACTTC.

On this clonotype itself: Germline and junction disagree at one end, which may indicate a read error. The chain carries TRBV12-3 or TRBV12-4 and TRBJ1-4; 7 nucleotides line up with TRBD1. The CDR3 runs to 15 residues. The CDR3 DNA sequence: TGTGCCGGCAGGCCAAGGGACAGACCCAATGAAAGACTGTTTTTT. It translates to CAGRPRDRPNERLFF.

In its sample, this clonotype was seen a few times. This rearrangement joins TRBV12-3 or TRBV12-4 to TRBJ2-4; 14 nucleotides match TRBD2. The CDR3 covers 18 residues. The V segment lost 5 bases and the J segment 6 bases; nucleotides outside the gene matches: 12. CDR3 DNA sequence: TGTGCCAGCAGTCCCCCTGGGACTAGCGGGAGTCGGAGAAACATTCAGTACTTC. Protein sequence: CASSPPGTSGSRRNIQYF.

The CDR3 protein is CASSEGLAGGLAADTQYF. The CDR3 region has the DNA TGTGCCAGCAGCGAAGGACTAGCGGGAGGGTTAGCGGCAGATACGCAGTATTTT. The chain links TRBV3-1 to TRBJ2-3; 15 bases align to TRBD2. The CDR3 sequence is 18 residues long. The J segment lost 4 bases and the V segment lost 5 bases, leaving 10 bases of the junction unmatched. Per the germline V gene, CDR1 is LGHDT and CDR2 is YNNKEL (reference sequence).

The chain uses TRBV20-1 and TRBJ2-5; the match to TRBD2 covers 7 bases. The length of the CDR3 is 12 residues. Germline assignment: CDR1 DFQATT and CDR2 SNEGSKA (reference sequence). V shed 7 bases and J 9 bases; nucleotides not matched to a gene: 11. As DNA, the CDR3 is TGCAGTGTCACCCGACGGGGGGTGGCCCAGTACTTC. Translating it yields CSVTRRGVAQYF.

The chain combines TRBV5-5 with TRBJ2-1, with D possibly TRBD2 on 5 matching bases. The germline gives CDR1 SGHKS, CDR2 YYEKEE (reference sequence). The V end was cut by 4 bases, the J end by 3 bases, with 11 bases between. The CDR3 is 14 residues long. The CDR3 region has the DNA TGTGCCAGCAGCCACCCCGGGGACTACAATGAGCAGTTCTTC. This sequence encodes CASSHPGDYNEQFF.

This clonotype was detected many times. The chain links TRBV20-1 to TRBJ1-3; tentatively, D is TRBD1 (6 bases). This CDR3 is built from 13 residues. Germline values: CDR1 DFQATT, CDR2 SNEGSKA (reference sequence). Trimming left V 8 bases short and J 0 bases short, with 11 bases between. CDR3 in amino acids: CSIEGDSGNTIYF. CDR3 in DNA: TGCAGTATCGAGGGGGACTCTGGAAACACCATATATTTT.

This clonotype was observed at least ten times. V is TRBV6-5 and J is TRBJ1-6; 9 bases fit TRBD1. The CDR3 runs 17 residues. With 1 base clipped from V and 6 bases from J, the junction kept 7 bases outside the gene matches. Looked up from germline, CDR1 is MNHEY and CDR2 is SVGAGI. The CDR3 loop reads CASSYLLQGAGNSPLHF. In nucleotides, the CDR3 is TGTGCCAGCAGTTACTTACTACAGGGGGCCGGTAATTCACCCCTCCACTTT.